The clone carrying this T cell receptor beta chain was picked up many times. Its target is unknown. This specimen comes from a study of T cells in Graves' hyperthyroidism and ophthalmopathy. Study observations and caveats: Peripheral blood also featured most of the thyroid clonotypes expanded above 0.001.

In patients aged 18 to 65, hyperthyroidism was newly diagnosed, with duration under 2 months. Investigators excluded patients with uncontrolled infection, other autoimmune disease, pregnancy or lactation. The length of the CDR3 is 14 residues. After removal of 6 bases from V and 4 bases from J, the junction contained 4 bases not matched to a gene. Amplified TCR beta CDR3 regions derived from RNA transcripts. During a first-round RT-PCR of the TCR CDR3, the HTBI primer set was used. TCRdb processed the multiplex PCR reads anew with MiXCR; each CDR3 protein has one entry. The sample yields 250,000 or so distinct CDR3 sequences, 12% to 15% seen once.

The V gene is TRBV12-3 or TRBV12-4, the J gene TRBJ2-3; 10 bases fit TRBD1. The sequencing sample was made of blood. The receptor comes from a woman between 45 and 60 years old with Graves' hyperthyroidism that later progressed to Graves' ophthalmopathy. This chain's CDR3 is CASRGTGVPDTQYF. DNA of the CDR3: TGTGCCAGCAGAGGGACAGGGGTCCCAGATACGCAGTATTTT.